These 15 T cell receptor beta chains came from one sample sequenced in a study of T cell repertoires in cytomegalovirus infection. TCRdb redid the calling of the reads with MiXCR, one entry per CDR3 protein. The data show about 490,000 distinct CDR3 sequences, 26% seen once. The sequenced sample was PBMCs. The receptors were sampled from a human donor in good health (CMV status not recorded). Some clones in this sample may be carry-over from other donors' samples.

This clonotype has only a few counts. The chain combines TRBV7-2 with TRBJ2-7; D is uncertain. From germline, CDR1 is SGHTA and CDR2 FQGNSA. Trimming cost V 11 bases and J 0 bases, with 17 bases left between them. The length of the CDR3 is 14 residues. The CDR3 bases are TGTGCCTCCCTTAGCCGATCCAGCTCCTACGAGCAGTACTTC. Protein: CASLSRSSSYEQYF.

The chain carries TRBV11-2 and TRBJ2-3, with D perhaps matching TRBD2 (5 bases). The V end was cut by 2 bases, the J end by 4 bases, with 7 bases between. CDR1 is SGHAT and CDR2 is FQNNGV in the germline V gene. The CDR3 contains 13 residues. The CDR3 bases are TGTGCCAGCAGCTTACTAGCTTCAGATACGCAGTATTTT. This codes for CASSLLASDTQYF.

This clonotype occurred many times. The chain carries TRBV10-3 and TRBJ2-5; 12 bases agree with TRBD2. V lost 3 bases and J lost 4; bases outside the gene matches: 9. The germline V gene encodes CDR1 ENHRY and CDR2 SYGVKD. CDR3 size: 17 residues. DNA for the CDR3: TGTGCCATCAGTGACAGAGGACTAGCGGGACCTGGAGAGACCCAGTACTTC. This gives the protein CAISDRGLAGPGETQYF.

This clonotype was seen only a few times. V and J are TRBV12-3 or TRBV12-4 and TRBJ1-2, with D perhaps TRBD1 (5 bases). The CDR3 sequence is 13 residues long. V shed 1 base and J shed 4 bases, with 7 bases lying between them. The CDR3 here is CASSLGDSYGYTF. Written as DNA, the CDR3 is TGTGCCAGCAGTTTAGGCGACAGCTATGGCTACACCTTC.

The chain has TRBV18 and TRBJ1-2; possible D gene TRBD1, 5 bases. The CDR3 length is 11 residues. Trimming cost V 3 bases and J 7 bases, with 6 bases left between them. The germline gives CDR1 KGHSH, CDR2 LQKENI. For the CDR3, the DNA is TGTGCCAGCTCACCGGGGGTTGGCTACACCTTC. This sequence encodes CASSPGVGYTF. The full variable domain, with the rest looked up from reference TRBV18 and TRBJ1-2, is NAGVMQNPRHLVRRRGQEARLRCSPMKGHSHVYWYRQLPEEGLKFMVYLQKENIIDESGMPKERFSAEFPKEGPSILRIQQVVRGDSAAYFCASSPGVGYTFGSGTRLTVV.

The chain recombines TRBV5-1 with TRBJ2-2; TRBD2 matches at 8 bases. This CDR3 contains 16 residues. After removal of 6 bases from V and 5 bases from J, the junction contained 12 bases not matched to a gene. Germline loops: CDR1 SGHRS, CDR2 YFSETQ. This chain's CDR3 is CASNQAGAGWTGELFF. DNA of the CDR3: TGCGCCAGCAACCAAGCGGGAGCGGGTTGGACCGGGGAGCTGTTTTTT.

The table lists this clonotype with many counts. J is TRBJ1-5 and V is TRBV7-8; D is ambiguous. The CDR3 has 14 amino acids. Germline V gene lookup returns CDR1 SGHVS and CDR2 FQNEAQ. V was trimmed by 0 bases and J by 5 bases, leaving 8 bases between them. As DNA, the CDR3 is TGTGCCAGCAGCTTAGCCCCGCGGGATCAGCCCCAGCATTTT. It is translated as CASSLAPRDQPQHF. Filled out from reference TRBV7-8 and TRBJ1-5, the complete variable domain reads GAGVSQSPRYKVAKRGQDVALRCDPISGHVSLFWYQQALGQGPEFLTYFQNEAQLDKSGLPSDRFFAERPEGSVSTLKIQRTQQEDSAVYLCASSLAPRDQPQHFGDGTRLSIL.

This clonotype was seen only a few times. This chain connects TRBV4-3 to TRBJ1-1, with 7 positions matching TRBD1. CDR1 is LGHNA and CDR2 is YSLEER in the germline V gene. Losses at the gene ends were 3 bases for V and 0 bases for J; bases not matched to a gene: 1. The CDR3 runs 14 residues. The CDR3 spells CASSQGQMNTEAFF. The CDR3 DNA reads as TGCGCCAGCAGCCAGGGACAGATGAACACTGAAGCTTTCTTT.

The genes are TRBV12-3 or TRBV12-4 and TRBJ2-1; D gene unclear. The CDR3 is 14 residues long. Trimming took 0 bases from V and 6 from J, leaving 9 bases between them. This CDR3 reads CASSLAIPSNEQFF. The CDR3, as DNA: TGTGCCAGCAGTTTAGCGATCCCATCCAATGAGCAGTTCTTC.

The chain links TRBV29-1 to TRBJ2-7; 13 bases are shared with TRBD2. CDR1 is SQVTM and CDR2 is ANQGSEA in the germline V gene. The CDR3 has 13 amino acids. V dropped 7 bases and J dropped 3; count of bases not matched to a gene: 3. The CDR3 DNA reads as TGCAGCGCCGGACTAGCGGGAGACTACGAGCAGTACTTC. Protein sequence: CSAGLAGDYEQYF.

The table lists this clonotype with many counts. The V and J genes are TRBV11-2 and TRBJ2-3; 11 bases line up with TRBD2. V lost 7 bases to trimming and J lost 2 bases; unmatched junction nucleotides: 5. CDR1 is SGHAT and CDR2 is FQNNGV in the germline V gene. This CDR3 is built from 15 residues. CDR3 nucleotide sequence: TGTGCCAGCATCTCTAGCGGGAGGAACACAGATACGCAGTATTTT. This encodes CASISSGRNTDTQYF.

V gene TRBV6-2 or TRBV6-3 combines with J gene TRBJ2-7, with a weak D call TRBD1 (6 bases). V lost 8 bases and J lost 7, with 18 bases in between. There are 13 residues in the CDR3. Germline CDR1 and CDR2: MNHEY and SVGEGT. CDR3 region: CASEDSRFTEQYF. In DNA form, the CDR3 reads TGTGCCAGCGAGGACAGTCGATTTACGGAGCAGTACTTC.

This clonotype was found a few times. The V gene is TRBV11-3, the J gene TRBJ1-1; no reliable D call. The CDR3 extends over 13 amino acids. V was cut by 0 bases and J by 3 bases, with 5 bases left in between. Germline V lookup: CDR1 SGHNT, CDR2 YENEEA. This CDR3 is CASSLEPDTEAFF. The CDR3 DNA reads TGTGCCAGCAGCTTAGAGCCCGACACTGAAGCTTTCTTT.

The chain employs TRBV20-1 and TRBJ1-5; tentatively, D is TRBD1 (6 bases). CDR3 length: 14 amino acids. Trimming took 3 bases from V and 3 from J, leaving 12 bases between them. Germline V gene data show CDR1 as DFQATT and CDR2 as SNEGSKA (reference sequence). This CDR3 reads CSARSGVNNQPQHF. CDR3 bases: TGCAGTGCTAGGTCAGGGGTTAACAATCAGCCCCAGCATTTT.

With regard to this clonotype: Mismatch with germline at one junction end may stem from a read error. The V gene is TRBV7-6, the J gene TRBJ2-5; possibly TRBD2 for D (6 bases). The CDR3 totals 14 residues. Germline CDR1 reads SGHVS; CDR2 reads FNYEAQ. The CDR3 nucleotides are TGTGCTAGCAGCGTGCAGGGAGGAGGAGAGACCCAGTACTTC. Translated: CASSVQGGGETQYF.